The 5 T cell receptor beta chains listed next were all sequenced from one sample in a study of T cells expressing NK-cell markers. One entry per CDR3 protein, without DNA, is what TCRdb gives after re-calling the 5' RACE reads. The repertoire table contains 120,000 to 150,000 distinct CDR3 sequences. Sequenced input: blood T cells: a sorted CD56 or NKG2C T cell subset, CD4+ or CD8+ T cells, or bulk PBMC T cells (not recorded which). These TCRs come from a man between 18 and 35 years old in good health.

The chain combines TRBV20-1 with TRBJ2-2; TCRdb designates TRBD1, a call that cannot be tested without DNA. This CDR3 spans 16 amino acids. Germline-derived CDR1 and CDR2 are DFQATT and SNEGSKA (reference sequence). CDR3: CSARETSQRYTGELFF.

The chain is built from TRBV25-1 and TRBJ2-2; as DNA is missing, the TRBD1 call by TCRdb cannot be tested. The CDR3 loop spans 13 amino acids. The germline gives CDR1 MGHDK, CDR2 SYGVNS. CDR3 amino acids: CASSGTNTGELFF.

The chain recombines TRBV28 with TRBJ2-5; the TCRdb call, TRBD2, lacks DNA for checking. The CDR3 contains 13 residues. Looked up from germline, CDR1 is MDHEN and CDR2 is SYDVKM. CDR3 loop: CASSSGLARTQYF.

J is TRBJ2-7 and V is TRBV27; as DNA is missing, the TRBD1 call by TCRdb cannot be tested. Germline loops: CDR1 MNHEY, CDR2 SMNVEV (reference sequence). The CDR3 spans 14 residues. This chain's CDR3 is CASSSFQGSSEQYF.

The chain links TRBV4-3 to TRBJ2-1; TCRdb's D call of TRBD1 is untestable without DNA. Germline V gene data show CDR1 as LGHNA and CDR2 as YSLEER. The length of the CDR3 is 15 residues. The CDR3 loop reads CASSQEDRYNNEQFF.